A single sample is the source of the 23 T cell receptor beta chains below, sequenced in a study of cytomegalovirus exposure and HLA in healthy donors. Data came from immunoSEQ multiplex PCR; TCRdb stores just in-frame clones and leaves some out. The data hold about 130,000 clones, with about 90% observed a single time. The sample was PBMCs. The receptors were gathered from a woman between 25 and 40 years old in good health and CMV-seropositive.

The chain links TRBV2 to TRBJ2-1, with 7 bases fitting TRBD2. The CDR3 spans 15 residues. Trimming cost V 4 bases and J 0 bases; bases outside gene matches: 3. Germline CDR1 reads SNHLY; CDR2 reads FYNNEI. The CDR3, as DNA: TGTGCCAGCAGTGGGGCTAGCGGCTCCTACAATGAGCAGTTCTTC. Its translation is CASSGASGSYNEQFF. Full variable domain (remainder filled in from reference TRBV2 and TRBJ2-1): EPEVTQTPSHQVTQMGQEVILRCVPISNHLYFYWYRQILGQKVEFLVSFYNNEISEKSEIFDDQFSVERPDGSNFTLKIRSTKLEDSAMYFCASSGASGSYNEQFFGPGTRLTVL.

The chain carries TRBV6-6 and TRBJ2-3; 7 bases are shared with TRBD2. The CDR3 covers 14 residues. V trimming: 6 bases; J trimming: 6 bases; junction bases outside the gene matches: 9. Germline-derived CDR1 and CDR2 are MNHNY and SVGAGI (reference sequence). CDR3 amino acids: CASRGGTYWDTQYF. The CDR3 nucleotides read TGTGCCAGCAGGGGAGGGACCTATTGGGATACGCAGTATTTT.

This clone came up a few times. This chain uses TRBV7-9 with TRBJ2-7, with 8 bases fitting TRBD2. The J segment lost 1 base and the V segment lost 5 bases, leaving 4 bases of the junction unmatched. The CDR3 covers 14 residues. Germline V CDR1 and CDR2: SEHNR, FQNEAQ (reference sequence). DNA for the CDR3: TGTGCCAGCAGCCTTACGGGAGGGTCCTACGAGCAGTACTTC. Translating it yields CASSLTGGSYEQYF.

The genes are TRBV2 and TRBJ2-2; tentative D call: TRBD2 (5 bases). The CDR3 is made up of 14 amino acids. Germline CDR1 SNHLY, CDR2 FYNNEI. Trimming took off 4 bases at V and 3 bases at J, with 9 bases between the two ends. The CDR3 loop is CASSVLGDTGELFF. Written as DNA, the CDR3 is TGTGCCAGCAGTGTACTCGGGGACACCGGGGAGCTGTTTTTT.

The chain combines TRBV15 with TRBJ1-4, with a possible D match to TRBD1 (5 bases). The germline CDR1 and CDR2 sequences are LNHNV and YYDKDF (reference sequence). Trimming took off 8 bases at V and 5 bases at J, with 12 bases between the two ends. The CDR3 sequence is 13 residues long. The CDR3 sequence is CATQGQMNEKLFF. For the CDR3, the DNA is TGTGCCACCCAGGGTCAGATGAATGAAAAACTGTTTTTT.

The chain couples TRBV5-4 to TRBJ1-2; D not certain. Germline V gene data show CDR1 as SGHNT and CDR2 as YYREEE (reference sequence). V dropped 3 bases and J dropped 6 bases, with 12 bases sitting between them. This CDR3 contains 13 residues. CDR3 residues: CASSSVSGDGYTF. CDR3 sequence (DNA): TGTGCCAGCAGCTCGGTTTCCGGGGATGGCTACACCTTC.

The V call is TRBV5-1, the J call TRBJ2-5; 8 bases agree with TRBD2. Germline V gene sequence: CDR1 SGHRS, CDR2 YFSETQ. The CDR3 runs 14 residues. V lost 6 bases to trimming and J lost 4 bases; unmatched junction nucleotides: 8. The CDR3 bases are TGCGCCAGCACTCTCGGGGGGGCCCCAGAGACCCAGTACTTC. This encodes CASTLGGAPETQYF.

This sequence joins TRBV28 and TRBJ1-4; D unresolved. CDR3 length: 13 residues. Trimming removed 3 bases from V and 5 bases from J, with 7 bases in between. CDR1 MDHEN and CDR2 SYDVKM come from the germline V gene. The CDR3 protein is CASSLARNEKLFF. The CDR3 region has the DNA TGTGCCAGCAGTTTGGCGAGGAATGAAAAACTGTTTTTT.

The rearrangement uses TRBV5-4 and TRBJ2-7; weak D call: TRBD1 (6 bases). CDR1 and CDR2 from the germline V gene are SGHNT and YYREEE (reference sequence). The CDR3 sequence is 15 residues long. The V and J ends lost 4 bases and 0 bases respectively, with 14 bases between them. DNA for the CDR3: TGTGCCAGCAGCCGGGGACACCAGAGCTCCTACGAGCAGTACTTC. Translated: CASSRGHQSSYEQYF.

This clone has just one count. V gene TRBV27 combines with J gene TRBJ2-1; 12 bases map to TRBD2. The CDR3 is 15 residues long. V lost 5 bases to trimming and J lost 7 bases; unmatched junction nucleotides: 6. The germline V gene has CDR1 MNHEY and CDR2 SMNVEV (reference sequence). CDR3 residues: CASSPGTSGFNEQFF. The CDR3 coding sequence is TGTGCCAGCAGTCCCGGGACTAGCGGGTTTAATGAGCAGTTCTTC.

The chain couples TRBV28 to TRBJ1-4; D is possibly TRBD1 (6 bases). Per the germline V gene, CDR1 is MDHEN and CDR2 is SYDVKM. The CDR3 consists of 13 residues. V was pared by 8 bases and J by 3 bases, with 10 bases between. CDR3 protein: CASGKGANEKLFF. The CDR3 nucleotides read TGTGCCAGCGGCAAGGGGGCTAATGAAAAACTGTTTTTT.

The J gene is TRBJ2-1, the V gene TRBV10-3; TRBD1 aligns across 8 bases. This CDR3 region has 16 residues. Germline values: CDR1 ENHRY, CDR2 SYGVKD. V gave up 0 bases and J gave up 7 bases; unmatched junction bases: 8. CDR3 amino acids: CAISESTGEIGNEQFF. CDR3 nucleotides: TGTGCCATCAGTGAGTCGACAGGGGAGATCGGGAATGAGCAGTTCTTC.

The chain carries TRBV27 and TRBJ1-6, with TRBD1 matching over 9 bases. The germline gives CDR1 MNHEY, CDR2 SMNVEV (reference sequence). This CDR3 has 18 amino acids. J was trimmed by 1 base and V by 1 base; bases with no gene match: 5. The CDR3 reads CASSLFSQGASYNSPLHF. In DNA form, the CDR3 reads TGTGCCAGCAGTTTATTTTCACAGGGGGCATCCTATAATTCACCCCTCCACTTT.

The J gene is TRBJ1-5, the V gene TRBV7-2; D unresolved. V was clipped by 5 bases and J by 0 bases, with 17 bases between them. The CDR3 loop spans 17 amino acids. Per germline, CDR1 SGHTA and CDR2 FQGNSA. The CDR3 spells CASSPRVLAYSNQPQHF. The CDR3 nucleotides are TGTGCCAGCAGCCCCCGGGTCCTGGCCTATAGCAATCAGCCCCAGCATTTT. The full variable domain, rest sourced from reference TRBV7-2 and TRBJ1-5, is GAGVSQSPSNKVTEKGKDVELRCDPISGHTALYWYRQSLGQGLEFLIYFQGNSAPDKSGLPSDRFSAERTGGSVSTLTIQRTQQEDSAVYLCASSPRVLAYSNQPQHFGDGTRLSIL.

The chain recombines TRBV29-1 with TRBJ1-2, with a tentative D call TRBD1 (5 bases). This CDR3 region has 13 residues. Trimming took 3 bases from V and 8 from J, leaving 16 bases between them. Germline V gene data show CDR1 as SQVTM and CDR2 as ANQGSEA. The CDR3 DNA is TGCAGCGTTGACTCCTCCCAGGGAGGGGGCTACACCTTC. It is translated as CSVDSSQGGGYTF.

The chain uses TRBV11-2 and TRBJ2-1, with a weak D call TRBD1 (6 bases). Germline loops: CDR1 SGHAT, CDR2 FQNNGV. This CDR3 comprises 15 residues. Trimming left V 5 bases short and J 0 bases short, with 11 bases between. The DNA for the CDR3 is TGTGCCAGCAGCCCTACAGGGATCTCCTACAATGAGCAGTTCTTC. It yields the protein CASSPTGISYNEQFF.

The chain is built from TRBV2 and TRBJ2-5; the match to TRBD1 covers 7 bases. The CDR3 length is 13 residues. Germline loops: CDR1 SNHLY, CDR2 FYNNEI. Trimming took 8 bases from V and 2 from J; bases not matched to a gene: 5. The CDR3 region is CASGRGQQETQYF. The CDR3 DNA is TGTGCCAGCGGAAGGGGACAGCAAGAGACCCAGTACTTC.

This clone was picked up a small number of times. The J gene is TRBJ1-1, the V gene TRBV14; 7 bases fit TRBD1. Germline CDR1 reads SGHDN; CDR2 reads FVKESK. V shed 4 bases and J 4 bases; nucleotides not matched to a gene: 6. CDR3 length equals 14 residues. For the CDR3, the DNA is TGTGCCAGCAGCCCCTGGAGGACAGGCACTGAAGCTTTCTTT. Amino acid sequence: CASSPWRTGTEAFF.

V and J are TRBV6-5 and TRBJ1-2, with D maybe TRBD1 (6 bases). The V gene's germline CDR1 is MNHEY and CDR2 SVGAGI. V lost 2 bases and J lost 6, with 13 bases in between. The CDR3 covers 14 residues. The CDR3 DNA reads TGTGCCAGCAGTTACGGGGGCCAGGGGAATGGCTACACCTTC. It codes for CASSYGGQGNGYTF.

CDR3 sequence reads: CASSGARTGNHEQYF. The CDR3 bases are TGCGCCAGCAGTGGGGCACGGACAGGGAACCACGAGCAGTACTTC. The J gene is TRBJ2-7, the V gene TRBV10-2; TRBD1 matches 8 bases. The J segment lost 5 bases and the V segment lost 4 bases, leaving 10 bases of the junction unmatched. Germline CDR1 and CDR2: WSHSY and SAAADI. The CDR3 contains 15 residues.

This chain uses TRBV11-2 with TRBJ1-5; no reliable D call. The CDR3 is 15 amino acids. Between the trimmed V and J ends, which lost 6 bases and 3 bases, there was a span of 15 bases. Germline V gene sequence: CDR1 SGHAT, CDR2 FQNNGV. The CDR3 reads CASSPGPTDNQPQHF. CDR3 nucleotides: TGTGCCAGCAGTCCAGGTCCGACGGACAATCAGCCCCAGCATTTT.

This sequence joins TRBV2 and TRBJ2-7; 9 nucleotides agree with TRBD2. V shed 7 bases and J 2 bases; nucleotides not matched to a gene: 6. The CDR3 runs to 14 residues. Germline CDR1 and CDR2: SNHLY and FYNNEI. Here the CDR3 DNA reads TGTGCCAGCACACTAGCGGGTCCTACCTACGAGCAGTACTTC. It translates to CASTLAGPTYEQYF.

The chain couples TRBV5-1 to TRBJ2-7; possible D gene TRBD2, 7 bases. Germline V gene sequence: CDR1 SGHRS, CDR2 YFSETQ. The length of the CDR3 is 17 residues. Trimming removed 5 bases from V and 7 bases from J, with 28 bases in between. The CDR3 protein is CASRRVGGGSQGGEQYF. In DNA form, the CDR3 reads TGCGCCAGCAGGCGGGTCGGCGGGGGCTCCCAAGGGGGGGAGCAGTACTTC.